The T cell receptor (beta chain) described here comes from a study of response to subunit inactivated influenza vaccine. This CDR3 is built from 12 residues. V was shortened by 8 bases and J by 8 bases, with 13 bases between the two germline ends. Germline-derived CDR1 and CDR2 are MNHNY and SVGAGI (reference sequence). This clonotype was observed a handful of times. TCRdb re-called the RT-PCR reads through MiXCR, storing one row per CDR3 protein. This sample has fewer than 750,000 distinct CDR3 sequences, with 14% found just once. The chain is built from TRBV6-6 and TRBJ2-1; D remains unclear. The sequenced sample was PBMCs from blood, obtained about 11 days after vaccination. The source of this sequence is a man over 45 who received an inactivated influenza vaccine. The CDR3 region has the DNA TGTGCCAGCGCCAAGAATCCCCATGAGCAGTTCTTC. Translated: CASAKNPHEQFF.